The clone carrying this T cell receptor beta chain was detected many times. Its target is not known. This record belongs to a study of regulatory T cells in long-lasting Graves disease. Points from the study as a whole: It was in persistent disease that TRBV28, TRBJ1-2 and TRBJ2-5 were favored. The researchers studied only peripheral blood, not thyroid tissue.

CDR3 length: 15 residues. V gave up 4 bases and J gave up 2 bases, with 15 bases separating them. CDR3 regions were amplified by Arm-PCR using iRepertoire HTBI primers to build TCR beta libraries. In the original analysis: Identification yielded some 65 TRBV and 13 to 15 TRBJ segments across samples. Using its own MiXCR run on the multiplex PCR reads, TCRdb lists one record per CDR3 protein. TCRdb, not the original authors, processed these V and J calls. The table has fewer than 350,000 distinct CDR3 sequences, 15% to 20% seen once. Time point indicated: newly diagnosed GD, antithyroid drugs for less than 3 months. Extracted RNA from PBMCs served as the source of the TCR library.

Sequencing used peripheral blood mononuclear cells (PBMCs), obtained at new diagnosis, from a patient treated with antithyroid drugs. This sequence originates from a female donor with Graves disease. The V gene is TRBV12-3 or TRBV12-4, the J gene TRBJ2-7, with D possibly called TRBD1 or TRBD2 (5 bases each). CDR3 sequence: CASSSNRDAAYEQYF. CDR3 sequence (DNA): TGTGCCAGCAGTTCAAATCGGGACGCAGCCTACGAGCAGTACTTC.